Below, 2 T cell receptor beta chains from the same sample are listed, as sequenced in a study of T-cell memory formation after mild COVID-19. TCRdb ran MiXCR on the 5' RACE reads and lists one entry per CDR3 protein. The sample includes 40,000 to 60,000 distinct CDR3 sequences, 7% to 8% of them seen just once. The specimen sequenced was PBMCs or a T cell subset sorted from them (not recorded which). The receptors were sampled from a man aged 18 to 35 who had mild COVID-19 (a few samples of this study predate the infection). Cell type and time point are not known.

In this sample, this clonotype turned up many times. The V gene is TRBV4-2, the J gene TRBJ2-1; D might be TRBD2 (6 bases). The germline V gene has CDR1 LGHNA and CDR2 YNFKEQ. The CDR3 is 14 residues long. The germline V and J ends were trimmed by 4 bases and 6 bases, with 13 bases remaining between them. The CDR3 reads CASSPEGPLNEQFF. CDR3 DNA sequence: TGTGCCAGCAGCCCGGAGGGACCCCTCAATGAGCAGTTCTTC.

This clonotype was observed a few times. The rearrangement uses TRBV5-1 and TRBJ1-2, with D unresolved. Germline assignment: CDR1 SGHRS and CDR2 YFSETQ. The germline V and J ends were trimmed by 4 bases and 2 bases, with 12 bases remaining between them. CDR3 size: 14 residues. The CDR3 here is CASSAMEPNYGYTF. CDR3 DNA: TGCGCCAGCAGCGCCATGGAGCCGAACTATGGCTACACCTTC.